The 5 T cell receptor beta chains below come from one sample, sequenced in a study of identical twins. MiXCR was run by TCRdb on the 5' RACE reads, yielding one entry per CDR3 protein. Of around 650,000 distinct CDR3 sequences listed, roughly 7.2% are singletons. These data also formed part of another study, on yellow fever vaccine responses in identical twins.

Material: PBMCs. The receptors stem from a young woman in good health.

This clonotype was observed many times. The gene calls are TRBV27 and TRBJ1-2; 7 bases agree with TRBD1. Trimming removed 5 bases from V and 0 bases from J; junction bases left unmatched: 6. Germline V gene sequence: CDR1 MNHEY, CDR2 SMNVEV (reference sequence). The CDR3 runs to 15 residues. DNA of the CDR3: TGTGCCAGCAGTCCCGGGGACAGAGCTAACTATGGCTACACCTTC. It specifies CASSPGDRANYGYTF.

The genes are TRBV12-3 or TRBV12-4 and TRBJ2-2; 12 positions match TRBD1. CDR3 length: 17 residues. With V trimmed by 2 bases and J by 7 bases, 8 bases remained unmatched. This CDR3 reads CASSLMGQGAPGGELFF. In DNA form, the CDR3 reads TGTGCCAGCAGTTTAATGGGACAGGGGGCGCCCGGCGGGGAGCTGTTTTTT.

In this sample, this clonotype turned up a few times. The chain links TRBV6-1 to TRBJ1-4; 8 bases line up with TRBD1. Germline CDR1 is MNHNS and CDR2 is SASEGT. After removal of 5 bases from V and 8 bases from J, the junction contained 7 bases not matched to a gene. The CDR3 sequence is 14 residues long. CDR3 amino acids: CASSNQGAGEKLFF. As DNA, the CDR3 is TGTGCCAGCAGTAATCAGGGGGCTGGGGAAAAACTGTTTTTT.

This chain joins TRBV12-3 or TRBV12-4 and TRBJ1-1; D perhaps matches TRBD1 (6 bases). The CDR3 spans 14 residues. The V end was cut by 6 bases, the J end by 4 bases, with 15 bases between. CDR3 in amino acids: CASSDQGKGTEAFF. Written as DNA, the CDR3 is TGTGCCAGCAGCGATCAGGGGAAGGGCACTGAAGCTTTCTTT.

Many counts were recorded for this clonotype. The J gene is TRBJ2-2, the V gene TRBV6-1; maybe TRBD2 (6 bases). The CDR3 covers 14 residues. With 6 bases removed from V and 7 bases from J, the gap between germline ends came to 15 bases. Germline V gene sequence: CDR1 MNHNS, CDR2 SASEGT. Written as DNA, the CDR3 is TGTGCCAGCAGACTACTAGCTGATGACGGGGAGCTGTTTTTT. Protein product: CASRLLADDGELFF.